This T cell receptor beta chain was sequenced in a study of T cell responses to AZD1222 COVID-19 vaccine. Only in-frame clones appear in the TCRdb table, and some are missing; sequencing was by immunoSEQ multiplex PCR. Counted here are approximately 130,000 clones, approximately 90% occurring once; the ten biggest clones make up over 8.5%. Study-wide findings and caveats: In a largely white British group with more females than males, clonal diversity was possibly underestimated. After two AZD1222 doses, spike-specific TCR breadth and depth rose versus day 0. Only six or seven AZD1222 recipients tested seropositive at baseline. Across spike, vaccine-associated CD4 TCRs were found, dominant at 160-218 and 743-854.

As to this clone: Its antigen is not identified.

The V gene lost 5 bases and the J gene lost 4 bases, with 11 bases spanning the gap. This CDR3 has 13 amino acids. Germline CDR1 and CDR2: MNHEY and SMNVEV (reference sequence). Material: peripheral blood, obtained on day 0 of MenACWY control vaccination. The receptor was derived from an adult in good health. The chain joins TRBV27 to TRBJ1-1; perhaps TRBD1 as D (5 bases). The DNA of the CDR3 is TGTGCCAGCAGTCCCCAGGGATTCACTGAAGCTTTCTTT. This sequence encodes CASSPQGFTEAFF.